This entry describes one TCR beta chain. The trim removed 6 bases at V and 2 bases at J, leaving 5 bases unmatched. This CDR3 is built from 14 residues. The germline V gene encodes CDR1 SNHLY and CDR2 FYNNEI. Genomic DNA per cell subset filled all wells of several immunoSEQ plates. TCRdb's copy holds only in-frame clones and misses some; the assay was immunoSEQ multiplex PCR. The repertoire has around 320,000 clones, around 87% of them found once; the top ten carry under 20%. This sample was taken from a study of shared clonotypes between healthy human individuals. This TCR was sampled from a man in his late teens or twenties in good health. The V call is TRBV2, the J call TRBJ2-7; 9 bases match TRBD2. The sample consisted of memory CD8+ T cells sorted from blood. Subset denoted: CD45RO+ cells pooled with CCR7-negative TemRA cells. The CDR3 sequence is CASRPGLATYEQYF. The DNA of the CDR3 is TGTGCCAGCAGGCCGGGACTAGCTACCTACGAGCAGTACTTC.